This is a list of T cell receptor beta chains from one sample in a study of T cell changes during pregnancy in multiple sclerosis. The method was immunoSEQ multiplex PCR; TCRdb's version includes in-frame clones alone and lacks a portion of them. The sample lists about 100,000 clones; 80% to 95% were seen once. The material was peripheral blood, obtained after pregnancy. The receptors originated from a female donor with multiple sclerosis, enrolled in a pregnancy study. Each CDR3 is given with its conserved first and last residue. The D gene is left open where the match is weak. Size tells how often a clone was seen (once, few, many) or the class of an expanded clone, and some rows leave it out.

v_gene	j_gene	abundance	d_gene	CDR3aa	CDR3nt
TRBV5-1	TRBJ1-5	-	-	CASSLVAGLQPQHF	TGCGCCAGCAGCTTGGTGGCAGGGTTACAGCCCCAGCATTTT
TRBV27	TRBJ2-7	-	TRBD1	CASSREGQSYEQYF	TGTGCCAGCAGTCGTGAGGGACAGTCCTACGAGCAGTACTTC
TRBV7-2	TRBJ1-5	-	-	CASSLQGANQPQHF	TGTGCCAGCAGCTTACAGGGTGCCAATCAGCCCCAGCATTTT
TRBV6-4	TRBJ2-1	-	TRBD2	CASSGTSGMMAEQFF	TGTGCCAGCAGTGGGACTAGCGGGATGATGGCTGAGCAGTTCTTC
TRBV5-1	TRBJ1-1	once	-	CASSLYKNTEAFF	TGCGCCAGCAGCCTCTATAAGAACACTGAAGCTTTCTTT
TRBV25-1	TRBJ1-1	-	-	CASSDGLSGAFF	TGTGCCAGCAGTGACGGACTTTCCGGGGCTTTCTTT
TRBV7-2	TRBJ1-5	-	-	CASSAGILSNQPQHF	TGTGCCAGCAGCGCCGGGATCCTGAGCAATCAGCCCCAGCATTTT
TRBV9	TRBJ2-3	-	TRBD2	CASSAPLGAGGLRDTQYF	TGTGCCAGCAGCGCCCCATTGGGAGCGGGAGGATTGAGAGATACGCAGTATTTT
TRBV7-3	TRBJ2-7	-	-	CASSLLQGTTYEQYF	TGTGCCAGCAGCTTATTGCAGGGTACAACCTACGAGCAGTACTTC
TRBV6-5	TRBJ1-2	-	-	CASSYLQGSYGYTF	TGTGCCAGCAGTTACCTGCAGGGGAGCTATGGCTACACCTTC
TRBV7-2	TRBJ1-4	-	TRBD1	CASSLDRGGEKLFF	TGTGCCAGCAGCTTGGACAGGGGAGGGGAAAAACTGTTTTTT
TRBV25-1	TRBJ2-7	-	TRBD1	CASRGKGQGIGEQYF	TGTGCCAGCAGGGGGAAGGGACAGGGGATCGGCGAGCAGTACTTC
TRBV11-3	TRBJ2-5	-	-	CASSPGTAQETQYF	TGTGCCAGCAGCCCAGGTACTGCTCAAGAGACCCAGTACTTC
TRBV19	TRBJ2-3	-	-	CASSIGGVVSTDTQYF	TGTGCCAGTAGTATCGGAGGAGTAGTTTCCACAGATACGCAGTATTTT
TRBV6-5	TRBJ2-1	-	-	CASSYSRWNEQFF	TGTGCCAGCAGTTACTCCCGGTGGAATGAGCAGTTCTTC
TRBV6-4	TRBJ1-6	-	-	CASSESEARSSPLHF	TGTGCCAGCAGTGAATCAGAGGCTCGGAGTTCACCCCTCCACTTT
TRBV7-8	TRBJ2-7	-	-	CASSSRAGGSAYEQYF	TGTGCCAGCAGCTCCAGGGCCGGAGGGAGCGCCTACGAGCAGTACTTC
TRBV5-1	TRBJ2-1	-	TRBD2	CASSVGLAGGLNHEQFF	TGCGCCAGCAGCGTGGGACTAGCGGGAGGACTGAATCATGAGCAGTTCTTC
TRBV28	TRBJ2-7	-	-	CASSLRSSEQYF	TGTGCCAGCAGTTTAAGGAGCTCCGAGCAGTACTTC
TRBV15	TRBJ1-1	-	-	CAAAMGGKNTEAFF	TGTGCCGCCGCAATGGGGGGGAAGAACACTGAAGCTTTCTTT
TRBV5-1	TRBJ1-1	-	-	CASSLAGKGTEAFF	TGCGCCAGCAGCTTGGCAGGGAAGGGAACTGAAGCTTTCTTT
TRBV30	TRBJ2-3	-	-	CAWTILDTQYF	TGTGCCTGGACTATACTAGATACGCAGTATTTT
TRBV5-5	TRBJ1-3	once	-	CASRYDGVIDTIYF	TGTGCCAGCAGATATGATGGAGTGATAGACACCATATATTTT
TRBV6-5	TRBJ2-7	-	-	CASSYADSYEQYF	TGTGCCAGCAGTTACGCAGACTCCTACGAGCAGTACTTC
TRBV6-4	TRBJ2-2	-	TRBD2	CASSDFYKTGTSVSGELFF	TGTGCCAGCAGTGACTTCTACAAAACTGGGACTAGCGTATCCGGGGAGCTGTTTTTT
TRBV14	TRBJ1-2	-	-	CASSHSVGAAGPVYGYTF	TGTGCCAGCAGCCACTCTGTCGGTGCGGCAGGGCCCGTCTATGGCTACACCTTC
TRBV11-3	TRBJ2-7	-	-	CASSLRRGPYEQYF	TGTGCCAGCAGCTTAAGGAGGGGACCCTACGAGCAGTACTTC
TRBV5-1	TRBJ1-4	-	TRBD1	CASSIGQGGAEKLFF	TGCGCCAGCAGCATAGGACAGGGAGGGGCTGAAAAACTGTTTTTT
TRBV20-1	TRBJ1-1	few	-	CSALVSEAFF	TGCAGTGCCTTAGTGTCTGAAGCTTTCTTT
TRBV5-6	TRBJ1-2	-	-	CASSLGAGNYGYTF	TGTGCCAGCAGCTTGGGGGCAGGGAACTATGGCTACACCTTC
TRBV12-5	TRBJ2-5	-	-	CASGSLVGTQYF	TGTGCTAGTGGTTCTCTGGTCGGGACCCAGTACTTC
TRBV7-9	TRBJ2-7	-	-	CASSSKNGQSSSYEQYF	TGTGCCAGCAGCTCGAAGAACGGACAGTCGAGCTCCTACGAGCAGTACTTC
TRBV9	TRBJ1-1	-	-	CASSLRLGSEAFF	TGTGCCAGCAGCCTGAGACTGGGTTCTGAAGCTTTCTTT
TRBV18	TRBJ2-1	-	-	CASSPGLKGEQFF	TGTGCCAGCTCACCGGGACTCAAGGGCGAGCAGTTCTTC
TRBV9	TRBJ2-2	-	TRBD1	CASSVGYRGQRNTGELFF	TGTGCCAGCAGCGTAGGTTATCGGGGACAGCGTAACACCGGGGAGCTGTTTTTT
TRBV29-1	TRBJ2-3	-	TRBD1	CSASRGPEDTQYF	TGCAGCGCCAGCAGGGGGCCTGAAGATACGCAGTATTTT
TRBV19	TRBJ2-7	once	TRBD1	CASSSDRGAEQYF	TGTGCCAGTAGTAGCGACAGGGGGGCCGAGCAGTACTTC
TRBV27	TRBJ2-7	-	TRBD2	CASSLSGTSYEQYF	TGTGCCAGCAGTTTATCGGGGACTAGCTACGAGCAGTACTTC
TRBV27	TRBJ2-5	-	-	CASGRQETQYF	TGTGCCAGTGGGCGACAAGAGACCCAGTACTTC
TRBV5-1	TRBJ2-1	-	-	CASSLTARVSEQFF	TGCGCCAGCAGCTTGACCGCCAGGGTCAGTGAGCAGTTCTTC
TRBV27	TRBJ1-2	once	-	CASSSDSLSNGYTF	TGTGCCAGCAGTTCCGACAGCTTATCCAATGGCTACACCTTC
TRBV5-1	TRBJ1-4	-	-	CASSPRGGATNEKLFF	TGCGCCAGCAGCCCGCGCGGGGGTGCAACTAATGAAAAACTGTTTTTT
TRBV6-1	TRBJ2-1	-	TRBD2	CASRGLGPSYNEQFF	TGTGCCAGCAGGGGACTAGGCCCATCCTACAATGAGCAGTTCTTC
TRBV28	TRBJ1-4	-	TRBD1	CASSLFDRVDAFNEKLFF	TGTGCCAGCAGTTTATTTGACAGGGTTGATGCTTTTAATGAAAAACTGTTTTTT
TRBV7-9	TRBJ2-3	-	-	CASSLVSDTQYF	TGTGCCAGCAGCTTAGTTTCTGATACGCAGTATTTT
TRBV4-1	TRBJ2-1	-	-	CARSSPGGYNEQFF	TGCGCCAGATCCTCCCCCGGGGGCTACAATGAGCAGTTCTTC
TRBV5-1	TRBJ2-5	-	TRBD2	CASSPTSGRRLETQYF	TGCGCCAGCAGCCCCACTAGCGGGAGGCGACTAGAGACCCAGTACTTC